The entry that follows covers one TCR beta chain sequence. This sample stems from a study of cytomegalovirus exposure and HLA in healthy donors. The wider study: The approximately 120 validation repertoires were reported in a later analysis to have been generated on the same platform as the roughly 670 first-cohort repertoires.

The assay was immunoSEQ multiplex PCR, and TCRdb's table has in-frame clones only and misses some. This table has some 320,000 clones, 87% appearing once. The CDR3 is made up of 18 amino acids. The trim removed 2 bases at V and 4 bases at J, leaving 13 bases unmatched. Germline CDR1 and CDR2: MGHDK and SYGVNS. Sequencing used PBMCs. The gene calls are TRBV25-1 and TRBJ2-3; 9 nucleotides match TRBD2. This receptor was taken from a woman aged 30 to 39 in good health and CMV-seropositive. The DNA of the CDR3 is TGTGCCAGCAGTGAAACCACGGGCCTAGCGGGATGGGCAGATACGCAGTATTTT. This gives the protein CASSETTGLAGWADTQYF.